The following is a TCR beta chain sequence with its context. Sequence at one end of the junction differs from germline and may be a read error. These data belong to a study of blood T cell repertoires in COVID-19. CDR1 is SGHKS, CDR2 YYEKEE, per germline (reference sequence). CDR3 length: 16 amino acids. Seattle enrolled patients during active infection and tracked them longitudinally. As handled by the study authors: Quantification of nucleated cells was approximated via reference gene primer amplification. Produced via immunoSEQ multiplex PCR; TCRdb's table is partial and in-frame only. From that table come the V and J calls and clone size; the DNA was used to work out D and trimming. The table includes around 260,000 clones, around 84% detected once.

The V gene is TRBV5-5, the J gene TRBJ2-3; 8 nucleotides line up with TRBD2. The sequence derives from a woman in her fifties or sixties with COVID-19, enrolled during active disease. The sequenced sample was peripheral blood. CDR3 coding DNA: TGTGCCAGCAGCTTTAGAATAGCGGGGTACACAGATTCGCAGTATTTT. This encodes CASSFRIAGYTDSQYF.